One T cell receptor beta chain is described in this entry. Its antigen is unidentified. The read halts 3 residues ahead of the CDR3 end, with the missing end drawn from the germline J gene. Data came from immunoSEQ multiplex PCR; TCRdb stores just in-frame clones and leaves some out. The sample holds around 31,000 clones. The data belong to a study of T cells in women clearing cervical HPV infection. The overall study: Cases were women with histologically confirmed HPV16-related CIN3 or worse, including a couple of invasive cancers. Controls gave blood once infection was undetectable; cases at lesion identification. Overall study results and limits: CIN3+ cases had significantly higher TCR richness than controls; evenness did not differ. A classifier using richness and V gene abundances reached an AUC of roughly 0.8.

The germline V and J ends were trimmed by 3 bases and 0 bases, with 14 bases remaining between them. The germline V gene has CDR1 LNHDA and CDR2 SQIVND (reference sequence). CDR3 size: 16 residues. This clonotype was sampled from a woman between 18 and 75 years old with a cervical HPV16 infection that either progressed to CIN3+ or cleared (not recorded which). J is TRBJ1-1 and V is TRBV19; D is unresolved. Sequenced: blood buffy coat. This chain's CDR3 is CASSIPPGTMNTEAFF. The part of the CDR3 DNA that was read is TGTGCCAGTAGTATCCCCCCCGGTACGATGAACACTGAA.